A selection of T cell receptor beta chains follows, all from one sample in a study of T cell clones after liver transplantation. Some clones are missing from TCRdb's copy, which holds only in-frame ones; the method was immunoSEQ multiplex PCR. The sample contains 70,000 to 80,000 clones, about nine tenths of which appear only once. The starting material was CD4+ T cells from blood, obtained before liver transplant. The receptors originated from a human donor who received a liver transplant. The CDR3 runs from the conserved cysteine through the conserved F or W. A D gene is named only where the DNA matches it firmly. Clone size is given for some rows only: seen once, a few or many times, or a class if the clone is expanded.

CDR3: CASSSLAGGNNEQFF; DNA: TGTGCCAGTAGTAGCCTAGCGGGAGGGAACAATGAGCAGTTCTTC; J: TRBJ2-1; size: .; D: TRBD2; V: TRBV19
CDR3: CASSPRLAGEGAGANVLTF; DNA: TGTGCCAGCAGCCCGAGGCTAGCGGGAGAAGGGGCTGGGGCCAACGTCCTGACTTTC; J: TRBJ2-6; size: .; D: TRBD2; V: TRBV9
CDR3: CASSYGHRDANYGYTF; DNA: TGTGCCAGCAGTTACGGGCACAGGGATGCTAACTATGGCTACACCTTC; J: TRBJ1-2; size: .; D: .; V: TRBV6-5
CDR3: CASSAEETQYF; DNA: TGTGCCAGCAGTGCGGAGGAGACCCAGTACTTC; J: TRBJ2-5; size: .; D: .; V: TRBV2
CDR3: CASSIKGGAGSEQYF; DNA: TGTGCCAGTAGTATTAAAGGGGGCGCGGGATCCGAGCAGTACTTC; J: TRBJ2-7; size: .; D: .; V: TRBV19
CDR3: CASSELTGSMSSYEQYF; DNA: TGTGCCAGCAGTGAATTGACAGGGAGCATGAGCTCCTACGAGCAGTACTTC; J: TRBJ2-7; size: .; D: TRBD1; V: TRBV6-1
CDR3: CASSLPDRKYEQYF; DNA: TGTGCCAGCAGCTTGCCCGACAGAAAGTACGAGCAGTACTTC; J: TRBJ2-7; size: .; D: .; V: TRBV11-3
CDR3: CASSLGETANTEAFF; DNA: TGCGCCAGCAGCTTGGGCGAGACAGCGAACACTGAAGCTTTCTTT; J: TRBJ1-1; size: .; D: .; V: TRBV5-1
CDR3: CASSLNGDRGVSPLHF; DNA: TGTGCCAGCAGTTTAAACGGGGACAGGGGTGTTTCACCCCTCCACTTT; J: TRBJ1-6; size: .; D: TRBD1; V: TRBV27
CDR3: CASTRQGSSYGYTF; DNA: TGTGCCAGTACCAGACAGGGGTCTAGCTATGGCTACACCTTC; J: TRBJ1-2; size: once; D: TRBD1; V: TRBV19
CDR3: CASSKPPQGAGELFF; DNA: TGTGCCAGCAGCAAACCTCCGCAGGGTGCCGGGGAGCTGTTTTTT; J: TRBJ2-2; size: .; D: .; V: TRBV21-1
CDR3: CASSKLRTESYEQYF; DNA: TGTGCCAGCAGCAAACTCAGAACAGAGTCCTACGAGCAGTACTTC; J: TRBJ2-7; size: .; D: .; V: TRBV11-2
CDR3: CAISVDRDSNQPQHF; DNA: TGTGCCATCAGTGTCGACAGGGACAGCAATCAGCCCCAGCATTTT; J: TRBJ1-5; size: .; D: TRBD1; V: TRBV10-3
CDR3: CASSYSPTSTAQFF; DNA: TGTGCCAGCAGTTACTCACCTACTAGTACGGCACAGTTCTTC; J: TRBJ2-1; size: .; D: .; V: TRBV6-5
CDR3: CASSLGQGSIYEQYF; DNA: TGTGCCAGCAGCTTGGGGCAGGGGTCAATCTACGAGCAGTACTTC; J: TRBJ2-7; size: .; D: .; V: TRBV7-2
CDR3: CASSLDANTEAFF; DNA: TGTGCCAGCAGTTTAGACGCCAACACTGAAGCTTTCTTT; J: TRBJ1-1; size: .; D: .; V: TRBV28
CDR3: CASSDQGNQLGQYF; DNA: TGTGCCAGCAGTGACCAGGGAAACCAACTAGGGCAGTACTTC; J: TRBJ2-7; size: .; D: .; V: TRBV2
CDR3: CASSSNSGSWEPQHF; DNA: TGTGCCAGCAGTTCCAATTCCGGGTCCTGGGAGCCCCAGCATTTT; J: TRBJ1-5; size: .; D: .; V: TRBV27
CDR3: CASSAPLAGEWESTDTQYF; DNA: TGTGCCAGCAGCGCTCCACTAGCGGGAGAGTGGGAAAGCACAGATACGCAGTATTTT; J: TRBJ2-3; size: once; D: TRBD2; V: TRBV9
CDR3: CASSQRDLGGSTDTQYF; DNA: TGTGCCAGCAGCCAGAGGGATCTAGGGGGCAGCACAGATACGCAGTATTTT; J: TRBJ2-3; size: .; D: TRBD1; V: TRBV4-2
CDR3: CASSKGQGIRAKNIQYF; DNA: TGTGCCAGCAGCAAAGGACAGGGTATAAGGGCCAAAAACATTCAGTACTTC; J: TRBJ2-4; size: .; D: .; V: TRBV21-1
CDR3: CASSFTDPSLNTEAFF; DNA: TGTGCCAGCTCGTTTACGGACCCCTCTCTAAACACTGAAGCTTTCTTT; J: TRBJ1-1; size: .; D: .; V: TRBV18
CDR3: CASSPRTGEAGNEQFF; DNA: TGTGCCAGCAGCCCCCGGACGGGAGAAGCGGGAAATGAGCAGTTCTTC; J: TRBJ2-1; size: once; D: TRBD2; V: TRBV7-3
CDR3: CASSVGLEGGNTIYF; DNA: TGTGCCAGCAGCGTAGGGCTCGAGGGGGGAAACACCATATATTTT; J: TRBJ1-3; size: .; D: .; V: TRBV9
CDR3: CASSYFGQGLVNEQFF; DNA: TGTGCCAGCAGTTACTTTGGGCAGGGGTTGGTCAATGAGCAGTTCTTC; J: TRBJ2-1; size: .; D: .; V: TRBV6-5
CDR3: CASSQEAGSMNEQFF; DNA: TGTGCCAGCAGCCAAGAGGCAGGTTCGATGAATGAGCAGTTCTTC; J: TRBJ2-1; size: once; D: .; V: TRBV4-2
CDR3: CASSPKTGNTEAFF; DNA: TGTGCCAGCTCACCAAAGACAGGGAACACTGAAGCTTTCTTT; J: TRBJ1-1; size: .; D: .; V: TRBV18
CDR3: CASSQDSPTGELFF; DNA: TGCGCCAGCAGCCAAGACTCCCCCACCGGGGAGCTGTTTTTT; J: TRBJ2-2; size: .; D: .; V: TRBV4-1
CDR3: CASSIDKNIQYF; DNA: TGTGCCAGTAGTATTGATAAAAACATTCAGTACTTC; J: TRBJ2-4; size: .; D: .; V: TRBV19
CDR3: CASSYGGRQRYEQYF; DNA: TGTGCCAGCAGCTATGGGGGTCGTCAGCGCTACGAGCAGTACTTC; J: TRBJ2-7; size: .; D: .; V: TRBV5-8
CDR3: CASRGQGEGGYTF; DNA: TGTGCCAGCAGGGGACAGGGGGAAGGTGGCTACACCTTC; J: TRBJ1-2; size: once; D: TRBD1; V: TRBV2
CDR3: CASSFRGTNEKLFF; DNA: TGTGCCAGCAGTTTCAGGGGCACTAATGAAAAACTGTTTTTT; J: TRBJ1-4; size: .; D: .; V: TRBV25-1
CDR3: CASSSSWDRGWEQYF; DNA: TGTGCCAGCAGCTCTTCTTGGGACAGGGGGTGGGAGCAGTACTTC; J: TRBJ2-7; size: .; D: TRBD1; V: TRBV9
CDR3: CASSPNPGSDGYTF; DNA: TGTGCCAGCTCACCAAACCCAGGGTCCGATGGCTACACCTTC; J: TRBJ1-2; size: .; D: .; V: TRBV18
CDR3: CASSQDQTGRETQYF; DNA: TGCGCCAGCAGCCAAGACCAGACAGGGCGAGAGACCCAGTACTTC; J: TRBJ2-5; size: .; D: TRBD1; V: TRBV4-1
CDR3: CASSFRGRVGYTF; DNA: TGTGCCAGCAGTTTTAGGGGGCGGGTCGGCTACACCTTC; J: TRBJ1-2; size: .; D: TRBD1; V: TRBV27
CDR3: CASTGGGSYNEQFF; DNA: TGTGCCAGCACCGGGGGGGGATCCTACAATGAGCAGTTCTTC; J: TRBJ2-1; size: .; D: TRBD2; V: TRBV28
CDR3: CASREGGQYTEAFF; DNA: TGTGCCAGCAGAGAAGGGGGGCAATACACTGAAGCTTTCTTT; J: TRBJ1-1; size: .; D: .; V: TRBV6-5
CDR3: CASSKRPSDRGLDEQYF; DNA: TGTGCCAGCAGCAAGCGCCCCTCGGACAGGGGTCTCGACGAGCAGTACTTC; J: TRBJ2-7; size: .; D: .; V: TRBV21-1
CDR3: CASSLQGPSYNEQFF; DNA: TGTGCCAGCAGCCTACAGGGCCCTTCCTACAATGAGCAGTTCTTC; J: TRBJ2-1; size: .; D: .; V: TRBV11-2
CDR3: CASSLRAGTGWETQYF; DNA: TGTGCCAGCAGTTTACGGGCCGGGACAGGATGGGAGACCCAGTACTTC; J: TRBJ2-5; size: .; D: TRBD1; V: TRBV28
CDR3: CASSTPRRGGEQYF; DNA: TGTGCCAGCAGTACCCCCCGGAGGGGGGGGGAGCAGTACTTC; J: TRBJ2-7; size: .; D: .; V: TRBV27